This T cell receptor beta chain was documented in a study of blood T cell repertoires in COVID-19. Original methodology: By means of reference gene primer amplification, nucleated cell counts were estimated. Clones were sequenced by immunoSEQ multiplex PCR, and TCRdb holds only the in-frame ones, with some missing. V, J and clone size derive from that table, while D and trimming were established from the DNA sequence. In the table there are approximately 200,000 clones, 70% to 90% of which are singletons. Many counts were recorded for this clone. The CDR3 loop spans 14 amino acids. The V gene end was trimmed by 0 bases and the J gene end by 6 bases; junction bases not matched to a gene: 2. The germline gives CDR1 MRHNA, CDR2 SNTAGT.

The genes are TRBV6-4 and TRBJ1-5; 7 nucleotides line up with TRBD1. The sample comprised peripheral blood. This TCR was sampled from a man aged 18 to 30 with active or convalescent COVID-19. As DNA, the CDR3 is TGTGCCAGCAGTGACTCAGGGGGCGGTCAGCCCCAGCATTTT. Translating it yields CASSDSGGGQPQHF.